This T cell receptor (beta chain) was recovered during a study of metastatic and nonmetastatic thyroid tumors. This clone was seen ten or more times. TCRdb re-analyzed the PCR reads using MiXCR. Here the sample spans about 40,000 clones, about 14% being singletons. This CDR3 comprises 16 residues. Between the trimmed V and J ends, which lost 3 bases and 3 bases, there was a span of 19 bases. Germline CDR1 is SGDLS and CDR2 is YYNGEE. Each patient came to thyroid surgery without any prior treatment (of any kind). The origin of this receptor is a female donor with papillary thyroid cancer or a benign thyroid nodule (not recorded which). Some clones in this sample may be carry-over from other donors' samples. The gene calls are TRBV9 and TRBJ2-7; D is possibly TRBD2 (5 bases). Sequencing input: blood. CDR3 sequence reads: CASSGEGTTHYYEQYF. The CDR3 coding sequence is TGTGCCAGCAGCGGAGAGGGCACTACACACTACTACGAGCAGTACTTC.